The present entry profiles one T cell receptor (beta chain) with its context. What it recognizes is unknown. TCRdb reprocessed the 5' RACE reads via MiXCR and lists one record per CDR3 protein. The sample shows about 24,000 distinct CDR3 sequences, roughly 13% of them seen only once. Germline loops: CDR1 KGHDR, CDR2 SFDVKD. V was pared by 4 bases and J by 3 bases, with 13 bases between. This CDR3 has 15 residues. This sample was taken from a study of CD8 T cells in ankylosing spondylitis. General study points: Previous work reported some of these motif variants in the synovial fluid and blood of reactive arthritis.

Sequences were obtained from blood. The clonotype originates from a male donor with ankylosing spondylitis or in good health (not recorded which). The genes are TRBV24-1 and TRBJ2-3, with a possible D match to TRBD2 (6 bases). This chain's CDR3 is CATSESGVRTDTQYF. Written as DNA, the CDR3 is TGTGCCACCAGTGAGTCGGGAGTGAGAACAGATACGCAGTATTTT.